This TCR beta chain is drawn from a study of blood T cell repertoires in COVID-19. In the study overall: Nucleic acid was either cDNA or gDNA, and it came from T cells, B-cell-depleted T cells, or PBMCs.

Germline V gene lookup returns CDR1 MNHEY and CDR2 SVGEGT. This CDR3 is built from 15 residues. Authors' processing steps: It was from reference gene primer amplification that nucleated cell counts were estimated. Clones were sequenced by immunoSEQ multiplex PCR, and TCRdb holds only the in-frame ones, with some missing. V, J and clone size were drawn from that table, and D and trimming were deduced from the DNA. This sample has over 200,000 clones, with nearly 90% found just once. In regard to this clone: Mismatch with germline at one junction end may stem from a read error.

This rearrangement joins TRBV6-2 or TRBV6-3 to TRBJ2-7; 10 bases are a match to TRBD1. Sequencing was done on a sample of peripheral blood. The source of this sequence is a woman between 18 and 30 years old who had recovered from COVID-19. CDR3 sequence: CASSPAGTGEAAGSF. The CDR3 nucleotides are TGTGCCAGCAGCCCGGCCGGGACAGGGGAGGCTGCTGGGAGTTTC.